Below, 16 T cell receptor beta chains from the same sample are listed, as sequenced in a study of spatial heterogeneity in lung cancer. Time point noted: sample taken at primary tumor resection. TCRdb redid the calling of the 5' RACE reads with MiXCR, one entry per CDR3 protein. Here the sample spans tens of thousands of distinct CDR3 sequences, more than 7% being singletons. Sample: PBMCs, taken at surgery. Receptor source: a female donor with early-stage non-small cell lung cancer.

The chain employs TRBV20-1 and TRBJ2-3, with 9 bases lining up with TRBD2. The CDR3 loop spans 16 amino acids. Losses at the gene ends were 0 bases for V and 4 bases for J; bases not matched to a gene: 8. CDR1 is DFQATT, CDR2 SNEGSKA, per germline (reference sequence). Here the CDR3 DNA reads TGCAGTGCTAGAGATGACGGCGGGGGGGTGGCAGATACGCAGTATTTT. Its translation: CSARDDGGGVADTQYF.

As regards this clonotype: Its ends do not fully match the called genes, so a read error is possible. The chain employs TRBV7-2 and TRBJ2-2, with a possible D match to TRBD2 (6 bases). There are 14 residues in the CDR3. Germline assignment: CDR1 SGHTA and CDR2 FQGNSA. The CDR3 DNA reads TGCCCCAGCAGCCTCATGGGAGGACCCGGGGAGCTGTTTTTT. It yields the protein CPSSLMGGPGELFF.

The V and J genes are TRBV10-3 and TRBJ2-1; 9 bases align to TRBD2. With 8 bases clipped from V and 7 bases from J, the junction kept 9 bases outside the gene matches. The CDR3 has 14 residues. Germline CDR1 and CDR2: ENHRY and SYGVKD. In DNA form, the CDR3 reads TGTGCCATCGCGGTCGTAGCGGGAGATAATGAGCAGTTCTTC. Translated: CAIAVVAGDNEQFF.

Ten or more counts support this clonotype. The chain joins TRBV4-3 to TRBJ2-2; D is unclear. Trimming took off 1 base at V and 6 bases at J, with 15 bases between the two ends. Germline CDR1 is LGHNA and CDR2 is YSLEER. CDR3 size: 16 residues. CDR3 sequence: CASSQGVETYAGELFF. The CDR3 DNA reads as TGCGCCAGCAGCCAAGGAGTCGAGACCTACGCCGGGGAGCTGTTTTTT.

Worth noting for this clonotype: A read error may explain this, as a much larger clone is one base away. The CDR3 DNA reads as TGTGCCAGCTCACCCCTTGGGGATGGCAATCAGCCCCAGCATTTT. Its protein is CASSPLGDGNQPQHF. The rearrangement joins TRBV18 to TRBJ1-5; D remains ambiguous. V lost 3 bases to trimming and J lost 2 bases, with 11 bases between them. Germline V gene data show CDR1 as KGHSH and CDR2 as LQKENI. This CDR3 region has 15 residues.

The rearrangement links TRBV12-3 or TRBV12-4 to TRBJ1-1, with D hard to call. Trimming shortened V by 3 bases and J by 1 base, and 3 bases separated the two germline ends. The CDR3 has 12 amino acids. The DNA for the CDR3 is TGTGCCAGCAGTTTCGGGAACACTGAAGCTTTCTTT. Residues: CASSFGNTEAFF.

This clonotype has more than one count but fewer than ten. The chain is built from TRBV14 and TRBJ1-2; D might be TRBD1 (6 bases). The germline V and J ends were trimmed by 4 bases and 8 bases, with 26 bases remaining between them. The CDR3 is 17 amino acids. Germline CDR1 and CDR2: SGHDN and FVKESK. The CDR3 region is CASSPPGGSWGLRGYTF. CDR3 nucleotides: TGTGCCAGCAGCCCTCCGGGAGGATCCTGGGGGCTGCGAGGCTACACCTTC.

This clonotype occurred a few times. The chain combines TRBV3-1 with TRBJ1-5, with D possibly TRBD1 on 5 matching bases. Deletions cut 4 bases from V and 6 bases from J, with 13 bases between. The CDR3 spans 14 residues. Germline CDR1 reads LGHDT; CDR2 reads YNNKEL (reference sequence). The CDR3 region is CASSLYTGGQPQHF. In DNA form, the CDR3 reads TGTGCCAGCAGCCTCTACACGGGGGGTCAGCCCCAGCATTTT.

This clonotype was counted many times. The CDR3 nucleotides are TGTGCCACCAGCAGAGACAGGGCGGTGGGAGAAAAACTGTTTTTT. Protein: CATSRDRAVGEKLFF. The genes are TRBV15 and TRBJ1-4; possible D gene TRBD1, 5 bases. CDR1 and CDR2 (germline): LNHNV, YYDKDF (reference sequence). V lost 0 bases to trimming and J lost 8 bases, with 13 bases between them. The CDR3 length is 15 residues. Drawing the rest from reference TRBV15 and TRBJ1-4, the complete variable domain is DAMVIQNPRYQVTQFGKPVTLSCSQTLNHNVMYWYQQKSSQAPKLLFHYYDKDFNNEADTPDNFQSRRPNTSFCFLDIRSPGLGDTAMYLCATSRDRAVGEKLFFGSGTQLSVL.

This clonotype was found many times. J is TRBJ1-5 and V is TRBV12-3 or TRBV12-4, with 10 bases aligning to TRBD1. CDR3 size: 17 residues. Trimming at V came to 5 bases and at J to 2 bases, leaving 9 bases not matched to a gene. The CDR3 sequence: CASSPQRGTGGNQPQHF. The CDR3 DNA sequence: TGTGCCAGCAGTCCCCAAAGGGGGACAGGGGGCAATCAGCCCCAGCATTTT.

This clonotype was counted ten times or more. The chain carries TRBV5-1 and TRBJ1-2; D gene uncertain. This CDR3 has 13 amino acids. The V gene's germline CDR1 is SGHRS and CDR2 YFSETQ. V lost 2 bases and J lost 3, with 8 bases in between. CDR3: CASSLEDYYGYTF. DNA for the CDR3: TGCGCCAGCAGCTTAGAAGATTACTATGGCTACACCTTC.

This clonotype was detected many times. J is TRBJ1-2 and V is TRBV6-1; D is unclear. This CDR3 has 12 residues. Germline CDR1 is MNHNS and CDR2 is SASEGT. V shed 2 bases and J shed 3 bases, with 4 bases lying between them. The CDR3 region has the DNA TGTGCCAGCAGTGAACGAGACTATGGCTACACCTTC. The encoded protein is CASSERDYGYTF.

This clonotype has at least ten counts. This chain joins TRBV6-6 and TRBJ2-7, with TRBD1 as a possible D gene (5 bases). CDR1 and CDR2 from the germline V gene are MNHNY and SVGAGI (reference sequence). Trimming left V 5 bases short and J 4 bases short, with 9 bases between. The CDR3 extends over 12 amino acids. Here the CDR3 DNA reads TGTGCCAGCAGTCGACAGTCATACGAGCAGTACTTC. Its translation is CASSRQSYEQYF.

At least ten counts were recorded for this clonotype. The chain recombines TRBV5-1 with TRBJ2-5; D remains ambiguous. This CDR3 contains 14 residues. CDR1 and CDR2 from the germline V gene are SGHRS and YFSETQ. The V end lost 0 bases, the J end lost 5 bases, and 11 bases lay between the germline ends. The CDR3 DNA follows: TGCGCCAGCAGCTTGGCTGGTACCCAGGAGACCCAGTACTTC. Translating it yields CASSLAGTQETQYF. The whole variable domain, remainder taken from reference TRBV5-1 and TRBJ2-5, is KAGVTQTPRYLIKTRGQQVTLSCSPISGHRSVSWYQQTPGQGLQFLFEYFSETQRNKGNFPGRFSGRQFSNSRSEMNVSTLELGDSALYLCASSLAGTQETQYFGPGTRLLVL.

The CDR3 DNA reads as TGCAGCGCTTATCTGCGGGGGAATGAAAAACTGTTTTTT. Translated: CSAYLRGNEKLFF. The V call is TRBV20-1, the J call TRBJ1-4; a weak D match, TRBD1 (5 bases). CDR1 and CDR2 (germline): DFQATT, SNEGSKA (reference sequence). This CDR3 is built from 13 residues.

This chain links TRBV18 with TRBJ1-5; D might be TRBD1 (6 bases). CDR1 and CDR2 from the germline V gene are KGHSH and LQKENI. V lost 3 bases and J lost 0, with 9 bases in between. This CDR3 is 15 amino acids long. The CDR3 protein is CASSPDSNSNQPQHF. CDR3 DNA sequence: TGTGCCAGCTCACCGGACAGTAATAGCAATCAGCCCCAGCATTTT. Full variable domain (outside the CDR3, taken from reference TRBV18 and TRBJ1-5): NAGVMQNPRHLVRRRGQEARLRCSPMKGHSHVYWYRQLPEEGLKFMVYLQKENIIDESGMPKERFSAEFPKEGPSILRIQQVVRGDSAAYFCASSPDSNSNQPQHFGDGTRLSIL.